This TCR beta chain comes out of a study of blood T cells in healthy people across ages. Trimming pared 6 bases from V and 7 bases from J, leaving 13 bases between. This CDR3 has 13 amino acids. Per germline, CDR1 SGHVS and CDR2 FQNEAQ. Then a second PCR, running roughly 7 to 11 cycles, was carried out with a sample-barcoded 5' primer and a J-beta primer mix. TCRdb called the 5' RACE reads again in MiXCR, with one record for every CDR3 protein. The sample contains some 880,000 distinct CDR3 sequences, roughly 40% of which appear only once. There were at least 5 micrograms of total RNA extracted from every sample.

V usage is TRBV7-8 and J usage is TRBJ1-5, with D unclear. This clonotype was obtained from a man between 18 and 35 years old in good health. Sequencing input: blood. CDR3 amino acids: CASSPDLRQPQHF. In DNA, the CDR3 is TGTGCCAGCAGTCCCGATCTAAGACAGCCCCAGCATTTT.